This T cell receptor (beta chain) came from a study of blood T cell repertoires in COVID-19. The wider study: Specimens from acute and convalescent COVID-19 originated in the United States, Italy and Spain. T cells, B-cell-depleted T cells, or PBMCs provided the cDNA or gDNA that served as material.

Authors' data handling: Reference gene primer amplification yielded estimated nucleated cell counts. TCRdb keeps only in-frame clones here, not all; method: immunoSEQ multiplex PCR. D and trimming were read from the DNA, whereas the V and J calls and clone size are those reported in that table. This sample has 350,000 to 450,000 clones; around 87% occur once, and the top ten carry about 2.5%. Only a few counts were recorded for this clone. The CDR3 consists of 13 residues. Trimming took 4 bases from V and 8 from J, leaving 14 bases between them. The germline V gene encodes CDR1 LNHDA and CDR2 SQIVND (reference sequence). Followed over time, Seattle patients had been enrolled while infection was active.

The chain couples TRBV19 to TRBJ1-2, with D possibly matching TRBD1 (6 bases). Source material: peripheral blood. The receptor was derived from a woman aged 60-70 years with COVID-19, enrolled during active disease. The CDR3 region is CASSNFRDNGYTF. CDR3 nucleotides: TGTGCCAGTAGTAATTTCCGGGACAACGGCTACACCTTC.